This T cell receptor beta chain appears in the sequencing data of a study of shared clonotypes between healthy human individuals. This was a deep-level run. It was across several immunoSEQ plates that each subset's genomic DNA was evenly split. Profiled with immunoSEQ multiplex PCR; TCRdb holds only in-frame clones, not every one. The sample has 300,000 or so clones; around 67% are singletons. Details on this clone: Its antigen is not identified.

Findings and caveats of the study: Sampling was confined to blood; repertoires within tissues likely differ. Generation probabilities of non-shared clonotypes were lower (relative to those shared by all four donors).

Material: memory CD4+ T cells sorted from blood. Indicated subset: CD45RA-negative fraction. The TCR originated in a man aged 30 to 39 in good health.

The CDR3 loop reads CASSFGQAYEQYF. CDR3 nucleotides: TGTGCCAGCAGCTTCGGACAAGCCTACGAGCAGTACTTC. This sequence joins TRBV11-2 and TRBJ2-7, with D possibly being TRBD1 (5 bases). This CDR3 has 13 amino acids. With 3 bases removed from V and 2 bases from J, the gap between germline ends came to 8 bases. Germline-derived CDR1 and CDR2 are SGHAT and FQNNGV.